The 9 T cell receptor beta chains listed next were all sequenced from one sample in a study of a mutant IDH1 vaccine in newly diagnosed glioma. Clones were read by immunoSEQ multiplex PCR, and TCRdb kept only the in-frame ones, dropping some. Found here are about 46,000 clones, about 81% of them singletons; the top ten hold 4.3%. Antigens of these TCRs are unknown. The time point: week 47, end of study. Each dose of the vaccine consisted of 300 ug of mutant IDH1 20-mer peptide, with topical imiquimod. The sequenced sample was PBMCs, obtained from a glioma patient whose treatment included an IDH1 peptide vaccine. The receptors stem from a woman aged 25 to 39 with glioma. Some clones in this sample may be carry-over from other donors' samples.

This rearrangement joins TRBV7-2 to TRBJ2-7; 8 bases are a match to TRBD2. The CDR3 spans 15 residues. Looked up from germline, CDR1 is SGHTA and CDR2 is FQGNSA. Trimming at V came to 2 bases and at J to 4 bases, leaving 7 bases not matched to a gene. CDR3 sequence reads: CASSLFDGRAYEQYF. CDR3 DNA: TGTGCCAGCAGCTTATTTGACGGGAGGGCATACGAGCAGTACTTC.

The chain recombines TRBV15 with TRBJ1-5; 12 bases line up with TRBD1. Unmatched junction bases numbered 17, after V lost 9 bases and J lost 2 bases. Germline assignment: CDR1 LNHNV and CDR2 YYDKDF (reference sequence). The CDR3 loop spans 19 amino acids. CDR3 bases: TGTGCCACGCAACCCCTCGGGACAGGGGGCGTCTGGGGCAATCAGCCCCAGCATTTT. Encoded protein: CATQPLGTGGVWGNQPQHF.

V and J are TRBV9 and TRBJ1-2, with D possibly being TRBD1 (5 bases). CDR1 is SGDLS and CDR2 is YYNGEE in the germline V gene. CDR3 size: 14 residues. V was shortened by 4 bases and J by 2 bases, with 12 bases between the two germline ends. CDR3 sequence reads: CASSMRDFNYGYTF. In nucleotides, the CDR3 is TGTGCCAGCAGCATGAGGGACTTCAACTATGGCTACACCTTC.

The chain couples TRBV7-2 to TRBJ2-7; D might be TRBD1 (6 bases). Germline CDR1 is SGHTA and CDR2 is FQGNSA. The CDR3 contains 17 residues. V was shortened by 4 bases and J by 1 base, with 20 bases between the two germline ends. Here the CDR3 reads CASSSKTGHLPSYEQYF. CDR3 in DNA: TGTGCCAGCAGCTCTAAAACGGGACACCTACCATCCTACGAGCAGTACTTC.

V and J are TRBV2 and TRBJ2-1, with 7 bases that match TRBD1. Trimming cost V 7 bases and J 4 bases; bases outside gene matches: 13. The length of the CDR3 is 16 residues. CDR1 and CDR2 from the germline V gene are SNHLY and FYNNEI. CDR3 protein: CASNTDRRQDYNEQFF. The DNA for the CDR3 is TGTGCCAGCAACACGGACAGGCGACAGGATTACAATGAGCAGTTCTTC.

The rearrangement links TRBV5-1 to TRBJ2-7, with D hard to call. Germline-derived CDR1 and CDR2 are SGHRS and YFSETQ. V was pared by 2 bases and J by 0 bases, with 9 bases between. This CDR3 has 14 residues. The CDR3 protein is CASSLGPFSYEQYF. The DNA for the CDR3 is TGCGCCAGCAGCTTAGGCCCCTTCTCCTACGAGCAGTACTTC.

The chain joins TRBV6-6 to TRBJ2-3; D unresolved. CDR1 and CDR2 (germline): MNHNY, SVGAGI (reference sequence). This CDR3 spans 12 amino acids. V was clipped by 8 bases and J by 4 bases, with 10 bases between them. The CDR3 region is CASCIRADTQYF. The CDR3 region has the DNA TGTGCCAGCTGTATTAGGGCAGATACGCAGTATTTT.

V is TRBV29-1 and J is TRBJ2-1, with D possibly TRBD2 on 5 matching bases. This CDR3 comprises 12 residues. V was clipped by 5 bases and J by 7 bases, with 12 bases between them. CDR1 is SQVTM, CDR2 ANQGSEA, per germline. Here the CDR3 DNA reads TGCAGCGTTCGGAGGAGAAAGAATGAGCAGTTCTTC. The encoded protein is CSVRRRKNEQFF.

The V call is TRBV9, the J call TRBJ1-2; 7 bases agree with TRBD1. The ends lost 3 bases at V and 5 bases at J; junction bases unmatched: 4. The CDR3 totals 13 residues. Germline CDR1 reads SGDLS; CDR2 reads YYNGEE. CDR3 residues: CASSEGALYGYTF. The CDR3 bases are TGTGCCAGCAGCGAGGGGGCCCTTTATGGCTACACCTTC.